The rows below give T cell receptor beta chains drawn from one sample of a study of blood T cells in healthy people across ages. TCRdb reprocessed the 5' RACE reads via MiXCR and lists one record per CDR3 protein. The sample includes approximately 580,000 distinct CDR3 sequences, about 24% of them seen just once. This same sample was also part of a study on T cells of mothers and their children.

The sample consisted of blood. All receptors come from a boy younger than 18 in good health. The CDR3 runs from the conserved cysteine through the conserved F or W. A D gene is named only where the DNA matches it firmly. Part of the rows lack a size; the others show once, few, many or a class for expanded clones.

d_gene	v_gene	j_gene	abundance	len	CDR3aa	CDR3nt
TRBD2	TRBV7-8	TRBJ2-1	.	16	CASSLELAGDLNEQFF	TGTGCCAGCAGCCTTGAATTAGCGGGGGATCTAAATGAGCAGTTCTTC
.	TRBV7-9	TRBJ1-1	.	11	CASRGRTEAFF	TGTGCCAGCAGAGGACGGACCGAAGCTTTCTTT
TRBD1	TRBV18	TRBJ2-5	few	15	CASSHGTGTQETQYF	TGTGCCAGCTCCCATGGGACAGGGACCCAAGAGACCCAGTACTTC
.	TRBV5-1	TRBJ1-1	few	14	CASSPGAGGTEAFF	TGCGCCAGCAGCCCGGGCGCCGGGGGCACTGAAGCTTTCTTT
TRBD1	TRBV7-2	TRBJ1-2	.	15	CASSLEWTGRDGYTF	TGTGCCAGCAGCTTAGAATGGACAGGGCGTGATGGCTACACCTTC
TRBD2	TRBV12-3/TRBV12-4	TRBJ2-3	.	14	CASRTSGRGDTQYF	TGTGCCAGCAGAACTAGCGGGAGGGGTGATACGCAGTATTTT
.	TRBV5-4	TRBJ2-1	many	13	CASSLDPHNEQFF	TGTGCCAGCAGCTTGGACCCACACAATGAGCAGTTCTTC
TRBD2	TRBV11-2	TRBJ2-1	.	17	CASSLDAGLAYYNEQFF	TGTGCCAGCAGCTTAGATGCGGGACTAGCGTATTACAATGAGCAGTTCTTC
.	TRBV20-1	TRBJ1-5	.	15	CSARGGGKVSQPQHF	TGCAGTGCTAGAGGAGGAGGGAAAGTGAGTCAGCCCCAGCATTTT
TRBD1	TRBV27	TRBJ1-1	.	12	CASGQGVTEAFF	TGTGCCAGCGGACAGGGGGTCACTGAAGCTTTCTTT
.	TRBV28	TRBJ1-4	.	14	CASSRGGRNEKLFF	TGTGCCAGCAGCCGAGGGGGACGCAATGAAAAACTGTTTTTT
.	TRBV30	TRBJ2-5	.	14	CAWSVASLKETQYF	TGTGCCTGGAGTGTAGCTAGCCTTAAAGAGACCCAGTACTTC
TRBD2	TRBV4-1	TRBJ2-1	few	16	CASSQKLAGDHDEQFF	TGCGCCAGCAGCCAAAAACTAGCGGGAGATCATGATGAGCAGTTCTTC
.	TRBV2	TRBJ2-7	few	14	CAGSDGIISYEQYF	TGTGCCGGCAGTGACGGGATAATCTCCTACGAGCAGTACTTC
TRBD1	TRBV28	TRBJ2-1	.	15	CASSPTGTGRNEQFF	TGTGCCAGCAGCCCGACCGGGACAGGGAGGAATGAGCAGTTCTTC
.	TRBV3-1	TRBJ2-7	.	17	CASSQKVAGAGAYEQYF	TGTGCCAGCAGCCAAAAAGTTGCGGGGGCCGGGGCCTACGAGCAGTACTTC
TRBD2	TRBV14	TRBJ2-5	.	17	CASSQEAAGVLKETQYF	TGTGCCAGCAGCCAAGAGGCAGCGGGGGTTCTAAAAGAGACCCAGTACTTC
TRBD1	TRBV27	TRBJ1-4	few	14	CASSLATGGEKLFF	TGTGCCAGCAGTTTAGCGACAGGGGGTGAAAAACTGTTTTTT
.	TRBV28	TRBJ2-2	.	17	CASSLAGSVPRAGELFF	TGTGCCAGCAGTTTAGCGGGGTCGGTACCGAGAGCCGGGGAGCTGTTTTTT
.	TRBV20-1	TRBJ2-1	few	11	CSASWVNEQFF	TGCAGTGCTAGTTGGGTGAATGAGCAGTTCTTC
.	TRBV10-3	TRBJ2-7	few	14	CAIRGVGLSYEQYF	TGTGCCATCAGGGGCGTCGGACTATCCTACGAGCAGTACTTC
.	TRBV28	TRBJ1-2	.	14	CASEDSGTVNGYTF	TGTGCCAGCGAGGACAGCGGTACGGTTAATGGCTACACCTTC
TRBD2	TRBV14	TRBJ2-3	.	14	CASSQLAGGLAQYF	TGTGCCAGCAGCCAACTAGCGGGGGGGCTGGCGCAGTATTTT
.	TRBV6-2/TRBV6-3	TRBJ2-7	few	17	CASSYSLGHSFSYEQYF	TGTGCCAGCAGTTATTCTTTAGGACACTCCTTCTCCTACGAGCAGTACTTC
.	TRBV6-2/TRBV6-3	TRBJ1-2	.	13	CASSFGRNYGYTF	TGTGCCAGCAGTTTTGGCAGGAACTATGGCTACACCTTC
TRBD2	TRBV2	TRBJ2-1	.	18	CASSPPPLLAGVVNEQFF	TGTGCCAGCAGTCCTCCGCCTCTACTAGCGGGAGTGGTAAATGAGCAGTTCTTC
.	TRBV20-1	TRBJ1-1	.	13	CSARVPPGAEAFF	TGCAGTGCTAGGGTCCCTCCGGGGGCTGAAGCTTTCTTT